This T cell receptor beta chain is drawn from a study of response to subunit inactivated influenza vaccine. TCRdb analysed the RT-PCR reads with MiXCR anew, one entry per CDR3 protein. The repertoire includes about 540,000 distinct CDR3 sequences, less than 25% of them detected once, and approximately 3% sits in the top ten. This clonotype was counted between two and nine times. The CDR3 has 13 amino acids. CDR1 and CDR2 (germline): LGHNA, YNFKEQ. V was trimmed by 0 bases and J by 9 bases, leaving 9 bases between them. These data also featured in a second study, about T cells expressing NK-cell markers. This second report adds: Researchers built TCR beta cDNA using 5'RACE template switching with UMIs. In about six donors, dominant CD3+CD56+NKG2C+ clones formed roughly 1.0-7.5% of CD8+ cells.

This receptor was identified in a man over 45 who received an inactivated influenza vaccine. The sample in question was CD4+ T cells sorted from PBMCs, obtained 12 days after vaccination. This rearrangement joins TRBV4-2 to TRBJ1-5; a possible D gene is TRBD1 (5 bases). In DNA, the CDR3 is TGTGCCAGCAGCCAAGACCCGGGGCGGCCCCAGCATTTT. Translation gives CASSQDPGRPQHF.